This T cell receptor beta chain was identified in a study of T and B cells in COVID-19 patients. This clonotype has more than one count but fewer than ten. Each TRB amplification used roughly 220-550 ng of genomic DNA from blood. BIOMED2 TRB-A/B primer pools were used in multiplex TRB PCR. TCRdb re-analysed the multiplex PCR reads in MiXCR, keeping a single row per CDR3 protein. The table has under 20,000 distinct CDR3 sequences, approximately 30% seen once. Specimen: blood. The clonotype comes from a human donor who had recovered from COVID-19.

CDR3 loop: CASSLSAMNTEAFF. The CDR3 DNA sequence: TGTGCCAGCAGCTTGTCGGCAATGAACACTGAAGCTTTCTTT. V is TRBV7-9 and J is TRBJ1-1; D uncertain. The length of the CDR3 is 14 residues. Germline V CDR1 and CDR2: SEHNR, FQNEAQ (reference sequence). Deletions cut 3 bases from V and 0 bases from J, with 8 bases between.